This entry describes one T cell receptor (beta chain). TCR beta chains were sequenced at survey level with immunoSEQ. Sequenced by immunoSEQ multiplex PCR; TCRdb stores in-frame clones only, minus some. The sample has nearly 70,000 clones; roughly 93% are singletons. With 5 bases removed from V and 3 bases from J, the gap between germline ends came to 13 bases. This CDR3 has 15 residues. CDR1 and CDR2 from the germline V gene are SGHTA and FQGNSA. Sequencing used PBMCs. The chain combines TRBV7-2 with TRBJ2-2, with D tentatively TRBD2 (7 bases). This sequence was found in a man aged 40-55 years with rheumatoid arthritis. CDR3 nucleotides: TGTGCCAGCAGCGCGCCGGGGGGCGACACCGGGGAGCTGTTTTTT. Its translation: CASSAPGGDTGELFF. The full variable domain, rest sourced from reference TRBV7-2 and TRBJ2-2, is GAGVSQSPSNKVTEKGKDVELRCDPISGHTALYWYRQSLGQGLEFLIYFQGNSAPDKSGLPSDRFSAERTGGSVSTLTIQRTQQEDSAVYLCASSAPGGDTGELFFGEGSRLTVL.